The 11 T cell receptor beta chains presented below share a single source sample, sequenced in a study of T cell changes during pregnancy in multiple sclerosis. Some clones are missing from TCRdb's copy, which holds only in-frame ones; the method was immunoSEQ multiplex PCR. Of approximately 99,000 clones listed, about nine tenths are singletons. The sequenced sample was peripheral blood, obtained in the second trimester of pregnancy. Receptor source: a female donor in good health, enrolled as a control in a pregnancy study.

CDR3 nucleotides: TGTGCCAGCGGGTTAAGCGGTATCACAGATACGCAGTATTTT. Amino acids: CASGLSGITDTQYF. This rearrangement joins TRBV28 to TRBJ2-3; possibly TRBD2 for D (5 bases). This CDR3 spans 14 amino acids. Trimming shortened V by 8 bases and J by 2 bases, and 14 bases separated the two germline ends. Germline values: CDR1 MDHEN, CDR2 SYDVKM.

The J gene is TRBJ2-2, the V gene TRBV7-2, with 9 bases lining up with TRBD1. J lost 3 bases, V lost 5 bases, and 7 bases had no gene match. CDR1 and CDR2 from the germline V gene are SGHTA and FQGNSA. The CDR3 has 16 amino acids. CDR3 protein: CASSKTGTGYTGELFF. The DNA for the CDR3 is TGTGCCAGCAGCAAGACCGGGACAGGGTACACCGGGGAGCTGTTTTTT. The full variable domain, completed using reference TRBV7-2 and TRBJ2-2, is GAGVSQSPSNKVTEKGKDVELRCDPISGHTALYWYRQSLGQGLEFLIYFQGNSAPDKSGLPSDRFSAERTGGSVSTLTIQRTQQEDSAVYLCASSKTGTGYTGELFFGEGSRLTVL.

The gene calls are TRBV28 and TRBJ1-5; 9 nucleotides agree with TRBD1. In germline, CDR1 is MDHEN, CDR2 SYDVKM. The CDR3 runs 14 residues. Losses at the gene ends were 4 bases for V and 6 bases for J; bases not matched to a gene: 4. This chain's CDR3 is CASSSGTGPQPQHF. CDR3 in DNA: TGTGCCAGCAGTTCCGGGACAGGGCCTCAGCCCCAGCATTTT.

This clone has a single count. The genes are TRBV11-2 and TRBJ1-5, with 11 bases identical to TRBD1. Germline V gives CDR1 SGHAT, CDR2 FQNNGV. The ends lost 5 bases at V and 4 bases at J; junction bases unmatched: 4. The CDR3 is 15 amino acids. The CDR3 reads CASSLGTGGNQPQHF. CDR3 coding DNA: TGTGCCAGCAGCCTCGGGACAGGGGGGAATCAGCCCCAGCATTTT.

V usage is TRBV28 and J usage is TRBJ1-3, with D perhaps TRBD1 (6 bases). The CDR3 totals 16 residues. CDR1 is MDHEN and CDR2 is SYDVKM in the germline V gene. The V end lost 5 bases, the J end lost 0 bases, and 14 bases lay between the germline ends. CDR3 loop: CASSRGSLSSGNTIYF. The CDR3 region has the DNA TGTGCCAGCAGTAGGGGGTCACTTAGCTCTGGAAACACCATATATTTT.

This clone was recorded once. Germline and junction disagree at one end, which may indicate a read error. J is TRBJ1-6 and V is TRBV5-1; 7 nucleotides align to TRBD1. Germline CDR1 reads SGHRS; CDR2 reads YFSETQ. There are 16 residues in the CDR3. CDR3: CASSLSRDSYHSPLHF. Here the CDR3 DNA reads TGCGCCAGCAGCTTATCCCGGGACAGCTATCATTCACCCCTCCACTTT. Based on the CDR3 plus reference TRBV5-1 and TRBJ1-6, the full variable domain is KAGVTQTPRYLIKTRGQQVTLSCSPISGHRSVSWYQQTPGQGLQFLFEYFSETQRNKGNFPGRFSGRQFSNSRSEMNVSTLELGDSALYLCASSLSRDSYHSPLHFGNGTRLTVT.

The CDR3 nucleotides are TGTGCCAGCACCAGGGGCTATGGCTACACCTTC. It encodes CASTRGYGYTF. J is TRBJ1-2 and V is TRBV6-5, with D possibly TRBD1 on 6 matching bases. The ends were cut back, 7 bases at V and 4 bases at J, with 7 bases in the middle. The germline CDR1 and CDR2 sequences are MNHEY and SVGAGI. This CDR3 has 11 amino acids.

The chain combines TRBV19 with TRBJ2-7; a possible D gene is TRBD1 (5 bases). Germline V gene sequence: CDR1 LNHDA, CDR2 SQIVND (reference sequence). This CDR3 has 14 residues. V shed 5 bases and J shed 4 bases, with 15 bases lying between them. Written as DNA, the CDR3 is TGTGCCAGTAGTGCAGACTGGCGACAGTACGAGCAGTACTTC. It yields the protein CASSADWRQYEQYF.

The chain is built from TRBV18 and TRBJ2-1, with 10 bases matching TRBD2. After removal of 4 bases from V and 2 bases from J, the junction contained 5 bases not matched to a gene. The CDR3 contains 16 residues. CDR1 and CDR2 (germline): KGHSH, LQKENI. CDR3 residues: CASSRSAGGTYNEQFF. The CDR3 DNA is TGTGCCAGCTCACGATCAGCGGGAGGGACCTACAATGAGCAGTTCTTC.

This clone has more than one count but fewer than ten. The V and J genes are TRBV6-5 and TRBJ1-1; tentatively, D is TRBD1 (6 bases). The germline V and J ends were trimmed by 10 bases and 1 base, with 10 bases remaining between them. This CDR3 has 12 amino acids. Per germline, CDR1 MNHEY and CDR2 SVGAGI. The CDR3 here is CATQTGNTEAFF. In nucleotides, the CDR3 is TGTGCCACACAGACAGGGAACACTGAAGCTTTCTTT.

The chain joins TRBV5-6 to TRBJ1-2, with D possibly TRBD1 on 5 matching bases. The CDR3 has 14 residues. CDR1 SGHDT and CDR2 YYEEEE come from the germline V gene. Trimming pared 4 bases from V and 1 base from J, leaving 11 bases between. CDR3 DNA sequence: TGTGCCAGCAGCCACCCGGACATTAACTATGGCTACACCTTC. It specifies CASSHPDINYGYTF.